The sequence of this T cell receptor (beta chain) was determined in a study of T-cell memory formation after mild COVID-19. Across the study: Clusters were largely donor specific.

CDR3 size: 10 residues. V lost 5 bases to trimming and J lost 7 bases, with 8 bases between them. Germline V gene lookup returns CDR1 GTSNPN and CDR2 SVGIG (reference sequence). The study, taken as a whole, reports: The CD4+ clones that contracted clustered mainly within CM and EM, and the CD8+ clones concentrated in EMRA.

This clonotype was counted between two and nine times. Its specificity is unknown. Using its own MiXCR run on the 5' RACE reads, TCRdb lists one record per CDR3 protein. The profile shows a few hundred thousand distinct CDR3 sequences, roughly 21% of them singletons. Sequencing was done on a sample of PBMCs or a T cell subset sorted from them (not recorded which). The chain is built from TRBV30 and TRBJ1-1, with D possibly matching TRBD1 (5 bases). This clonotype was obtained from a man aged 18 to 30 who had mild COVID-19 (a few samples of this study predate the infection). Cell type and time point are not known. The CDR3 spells CAWLGGEAFF. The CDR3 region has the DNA TGTGCCTGGTTGGGGGGTGAAGCTTTCTTT.